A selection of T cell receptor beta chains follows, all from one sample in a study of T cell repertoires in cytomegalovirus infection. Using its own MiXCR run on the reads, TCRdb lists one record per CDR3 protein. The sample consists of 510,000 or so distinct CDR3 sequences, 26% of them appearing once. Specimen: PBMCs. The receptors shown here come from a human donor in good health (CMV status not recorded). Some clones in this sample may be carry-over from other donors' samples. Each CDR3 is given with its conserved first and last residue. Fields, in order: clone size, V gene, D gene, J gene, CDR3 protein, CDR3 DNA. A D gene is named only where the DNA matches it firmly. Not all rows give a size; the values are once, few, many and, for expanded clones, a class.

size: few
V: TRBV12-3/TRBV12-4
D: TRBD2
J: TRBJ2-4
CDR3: CASSFGGSKNIQYF
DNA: TGTGCCAGCAGTTTCGGCGGGAGCAAAAACATTCAGTACTTC

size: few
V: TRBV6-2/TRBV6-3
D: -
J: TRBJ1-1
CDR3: CASRDVREAFF
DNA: TGTGCCAGCAGGGACGTTCGTGAAGCTTTCTTT

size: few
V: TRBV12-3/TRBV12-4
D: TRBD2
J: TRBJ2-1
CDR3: CASSTSGDNEQFF
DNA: TGTGCCAGCTCAACTAGCGGAGACAATGAGCAGTTCTTC

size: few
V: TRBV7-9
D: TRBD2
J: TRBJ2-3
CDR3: CAFLAGTDTQYF
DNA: TGTGCCTTCCTAGCGGGCACAGATACGCAGTATTTT

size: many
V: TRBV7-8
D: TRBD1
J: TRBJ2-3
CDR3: CASSSNQRTGRLLDTQYF
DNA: TGTGCCAGCAGCTCCAACCAACGGACAGGCCGCCTGCTAGATACGCAGTATTTT

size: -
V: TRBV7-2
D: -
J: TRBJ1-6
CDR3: CASSLTRSYNSPLHF
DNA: TGTGCCAGCAGCTTAACAAGGTCCTATAATTCACCCCTCCACTTT

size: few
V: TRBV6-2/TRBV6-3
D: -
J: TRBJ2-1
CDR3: CASRTGVMREQFF
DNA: TGTGCCAGCAGGACCGGGGTCATGAGAGAGCAGTTCTTC

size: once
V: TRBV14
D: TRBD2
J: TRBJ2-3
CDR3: CASSHRKAGVMSSTDTQYF
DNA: TGTGCCAGCAGCCATCGGAAAGCGGGAGTGATGTCTAGCACAGATACGCAGTATTTT

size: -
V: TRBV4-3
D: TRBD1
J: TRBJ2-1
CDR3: CASSHPDRDYNEQFF
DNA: TGCGCCAGCAGCCACCCGGACAGGGATTACAATGAGCAGTTCTTC

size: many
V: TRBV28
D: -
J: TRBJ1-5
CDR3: CASSLAGVGSNQPQHF
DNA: TGTGCCAGCAGTTTGGCAGGGGTTGGCAGCAATCAGCCCCAGCATTTT

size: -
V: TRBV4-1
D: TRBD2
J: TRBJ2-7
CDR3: CASSPPPGLAGTYEQYF
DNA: TGCGCCAGCAGCCCGCCCCCGGGACTAGCGGGAACCTACGAGCAGTACTTC

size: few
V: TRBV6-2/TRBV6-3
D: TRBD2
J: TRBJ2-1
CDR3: CASSRRLAGINEQFF
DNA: TGTGCCAGCAGCCGTAGACTAGCGGGCATCAATGAGCAGTTCTTC

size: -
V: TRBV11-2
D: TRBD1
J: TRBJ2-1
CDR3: CASSLTGRGRYEQFF
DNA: TGTGCCAGCAGCCTAACGGGCAGGGGGCGGTATGAGCAGTTCTTC

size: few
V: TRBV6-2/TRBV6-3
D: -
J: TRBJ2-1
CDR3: CASQLWSSYNEQFF
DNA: TGTGCCAGCCAATTATGGAGCTCCTACAATGAGCAGTTCTTC

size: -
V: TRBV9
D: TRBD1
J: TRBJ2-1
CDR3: CASSATGNNEQFF
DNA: TGTGCCAGCAGCGCGACAGGGAACAATGAGCAGTTCTTC

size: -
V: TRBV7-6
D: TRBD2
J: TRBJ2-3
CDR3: CASSFPLVGLADTDTQYF
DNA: TGTGCCAGCAGCTTCCCCCTGGTGGGACTAGCGGACACAGATACGCAGTATTTT

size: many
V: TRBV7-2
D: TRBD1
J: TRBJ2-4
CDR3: CASSGGQGGPHRNIQYF
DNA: TGTGCCAGCAGCGGAGGACAGGGAGGCCCTCATCGAAACATTCAGTACTTC

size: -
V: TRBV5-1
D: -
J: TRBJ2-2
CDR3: CASGLTESNTGELFF
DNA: TGCGCCAGCGGACTGACAGAATCGAACACCGGGGAGCTGTTTTTT

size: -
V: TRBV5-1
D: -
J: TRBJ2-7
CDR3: CASSPWKPYEQYF
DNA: TGCGCCAGCAGCCCTTGGAAACCCTACGAGCAGTACTTC

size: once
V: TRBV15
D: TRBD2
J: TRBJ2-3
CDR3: CATSRDGREGFTDTQYF
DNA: TGTGCCACCAGCAGAGATGGCCGGGAGGGTTTCACAGATACGCAGTATTTT

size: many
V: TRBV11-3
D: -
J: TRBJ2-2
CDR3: CASSPSPGELFF
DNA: TGTGCCAGCAGCCCGAGTCCCGGGGAGCTGTTTTTT

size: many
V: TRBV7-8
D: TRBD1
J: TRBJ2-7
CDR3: CASSLELTGPSYEQYF
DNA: TGTGCCAGCAGCTTAGAATTGACAGGGCCTTCCTACGAGCAGTACTTC

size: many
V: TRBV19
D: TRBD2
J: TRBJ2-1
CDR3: CASRLTSGAYNEQFF
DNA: TGTGCCAGTAGACTGACTAGCGGAGCCTACAATGAGCAGTTCTTC

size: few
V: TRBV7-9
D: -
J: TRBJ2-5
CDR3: CASSLGMVETQYF
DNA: TGTGCCAGCAGCTTAGGAATGGTAGAGACCCAGTACTTC

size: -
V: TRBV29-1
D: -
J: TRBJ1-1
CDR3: CSVERASMNTEAFF
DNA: TGCAGCGTTGAGAGAGCAAGCATGAACACTGAAGCTTTCTTT

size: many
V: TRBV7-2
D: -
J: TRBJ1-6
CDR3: CASSLVTPPLHF
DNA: TGTGCCAGCAGCTTAGTCACCCCACCCCTCCACTTT

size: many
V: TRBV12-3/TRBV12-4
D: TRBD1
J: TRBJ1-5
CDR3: CASSWGRQGAQPQHF
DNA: TGTGCCAGCAGTTGGGGTAGGCAGGGGGCTCAGCCCCAGCATTTT

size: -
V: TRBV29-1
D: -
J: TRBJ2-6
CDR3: CSVVQSGANVLTF
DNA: TGCAGCGTTGTACAGTCTGGGGCCAACGTCCTGACTTTC

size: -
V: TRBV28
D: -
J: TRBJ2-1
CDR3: CASSRSLAMGEQFF
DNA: TGTGCCAGCAGTCGGAGCCTTGCCATGGGTGAGCAGTTCTTC

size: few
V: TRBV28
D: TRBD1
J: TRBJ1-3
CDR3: CARYRGLGGNTIYF
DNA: TGTGCCAGATACAGGGGGCTAGGTGGAAACACCATATATTTT

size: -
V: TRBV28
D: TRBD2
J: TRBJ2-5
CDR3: CASSQIAGYQETQYF
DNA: TGTGCCAGCAGCCAGATAGCGGGGTACCAAGAGACCCAGTACTTC

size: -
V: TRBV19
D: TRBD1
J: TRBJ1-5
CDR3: CASGRPGQGAQPQHF
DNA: TGTGCCAGTGGCCGACCGGGACAGGGGGCTCAGCCCCAGCATTTT

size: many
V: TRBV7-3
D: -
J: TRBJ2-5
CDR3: CASSLGADLKETQYF
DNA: TGTGCCAGCAGCTTAGGCGCGGACTTGAAAGAGACCCAGTACTTC

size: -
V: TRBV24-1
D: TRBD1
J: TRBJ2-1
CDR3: CATSDEGQGYGEQFF
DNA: TGTGCCACCAGTGATGAGGGACAGGGGTACGGCGAGCAGTTCTTC

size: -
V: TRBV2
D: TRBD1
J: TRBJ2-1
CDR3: CASSEVPHRGYNEQFF
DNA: TGTGCCAGCAGTGAAGTTCCCCACAGGGGATACAATGAGCAGTTCTTC

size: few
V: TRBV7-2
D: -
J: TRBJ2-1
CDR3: CASSLGGQFF
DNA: TGTGCCAGCAGCTTAGGGGGGCAGTTCTTC

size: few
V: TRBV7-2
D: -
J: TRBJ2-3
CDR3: CASSTRRNSDTQYF
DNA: TGTGCCAGCAGCACCCGCCGGAACTCAGATACGCAGTATTTT

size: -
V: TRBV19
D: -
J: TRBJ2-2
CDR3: CASKVGREKTGELFF
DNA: TGTGCCAGTAAAGTGGGCAGGGAGAAAACCGGGGAGCTGTTTTTT

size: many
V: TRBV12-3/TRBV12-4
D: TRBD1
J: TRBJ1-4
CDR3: CASNKGATDEKLFF
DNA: TGTGCCAGCAACAAGGGGGCAACAGATGAAAAACTGTTTTTT

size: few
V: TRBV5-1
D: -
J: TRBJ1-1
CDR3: CASREGFDATEAFF
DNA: TGCGCCAGCAGGGAGGGATTTGATGCCACTGAAGCTTTCTTT

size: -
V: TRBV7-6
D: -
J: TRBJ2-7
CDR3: CASSSIRGGRTYEQYF
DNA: TGTGCCAGCAGCTCCATTAGGGGGGGGCGAACCTACGAGCAGTACTTC

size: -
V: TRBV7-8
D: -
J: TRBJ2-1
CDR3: CASSLSGLKFF
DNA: TGTGCCAGCAGCTTATCCGGCTTGAAGTTCTTC

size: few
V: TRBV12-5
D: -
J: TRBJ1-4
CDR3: CASGLVLGQNEKLFF
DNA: TGTGCTAGTGGTTTGGTCCTCGGACAGAATGAAAAACTGTTTTTT

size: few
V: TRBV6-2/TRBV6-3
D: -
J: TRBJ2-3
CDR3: CASVGGGTDTQYF
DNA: TGTGCCAGCGTAGGAGGGGGCACAGATACGCAGTATTTT

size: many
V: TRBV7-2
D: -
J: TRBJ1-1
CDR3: CASSFGVSEAFF
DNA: TGTGCCAGCAGCTTTGGGGTCTCGGAAGCTTTCTTT

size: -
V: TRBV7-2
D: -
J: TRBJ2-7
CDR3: CASSPGSVLSSYEQYF
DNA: TGTGCCAGCAGCCCAGGCAGCGTCCTATCGTCCTACGAGCAGTACTTC

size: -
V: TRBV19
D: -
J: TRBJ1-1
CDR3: CASSVPGYNSPEAFF
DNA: TGTGCCAGTAGCGTCCCGGGGTACAATAGCCCTGAAGCTTTCTTT